Below are 17 T cell receptor beta chains sequenced from a single sample in a study of blood T cell repertoires in COVID-19. This table comes from immunoSEQ multiplex PCR, and its TCRdb copy is limited to in-frame clones, with some not included. The sample lists under 200,000 clones, approximately 90% occurring once. The material sequenced was peripheral blood. The source of these receptors is a man aged 35 to 55 with active or convalescent COVID-19.

J is TRBJ1-5 and V is TRBV2; D call uncertain. The CDR3 length is 16 residues. CDR1 SNHLY and CDR2 FYNNEI come from the germline V gene. V lost 6 bases to trimming and J lost 2 bases, with 17 bases between them. The CDR3 DNA is TGTGCCAGCAGGGCACCCAAAGGCGGGGGCAATCAGCCCCAGCATTTT. Protein: CASRAPKGGGNQPQHF. Full variable domain (missing parts from reference TRBV2 and TRBJ1-5): EPEVTQTPSHQVTQMGQEVILRCVPISNHLYFYWYRQILGQKVEFLVSFYNNEISEKSEIFDDQFSVERPDGSNFTLKIRSTKLEDSAMYFCASRAPKGGGNQPQHFGDGTRLSIL.

The CDR3 here is CASSRERGIPGEKLFF. In nucleotides, the CDR3 is TGTGCCAGCAGCCGAGAGCGGGGGATACCCGGGGAAAAACTGTTTTTT. This sequence joins TRBV5-6 and TRBJ1-4; TRBD1 is a possible D gene (5 bases). Germline CDR1 SGHDT, CDR2 YYEEEE. The CDR3 has 16 amino acids. V lost 4 bases and J 8 bases, leaving 21 bases between the germline ends.

J is TRBJ2-1 and V is TRBV30, with D unresolved. The CDR3 consists of 15 residues. From germline, CDR1 is GTSNPN and CDR2 SVGIG (reference sequence). Trimming stripped 0 bases from V and 6 bases from J, with 15 bases between. In DNA form, the CDR3 reads TGTGCCTGGAGTGTACAGACCCCTCACCGCAATGAGCAGTTCTTC. It specifies CAWSVQTPHRNEQFF.

The V and J genes are TRBV5-1 and TRBJ2-7; 8 bases align to TRBD1. Germline V gene data show CDR1 as SGHRS and CDR2 as YFSETQ. The ends lost 5 bases at V and 4 bases at J; junction bases unmatched: 11. The CDR3 totals 15 residues. The CDR3 loop reads CASSFVGQGAYEQYF. For the CDR3, the DNA is TGCGCCAGCAGTTTCGTCGGACAGGGTGCGTACGAGCAGTACTTC.

V is TRBV4-3 and J is TRBJ1-2; weak D call: TRBD1 (6 bases). The CDR3 has 14 amino acids. With 6 bases removed from V and 0 bases from J, the gap between germline ends came to 11 bases. CDR1 and CDR2 from the germline V gene are LGHNA and YSLEER. In DNA, the CDR3 is TGCGCCAGCAGTCGACAGGCCTCTAACTATGGCTACACCTTC. It codes for CASSRQASNYGYTF.

This clone was observed a single time. The V call is TRBV11-2, the J call TRBJ1-1, with D maybe TRBD1 (5 bases). There are 12 residues in the CDR3. With 1 base removed from V and 6 bases from J, the gap between germline ends came to 6 bases. CDR1 and CDR2 from the germline V gene are SGHAT and FQNNGV. In DNA, the CDR3 is TGTGCCAGCAGCTTAGCCAGGGCTGAAGCTTTCTTT. This encodes CASSLARAEAFF.

The V call is TRBV20-1, the J call TRBJ1-2; D uncertain. The CDR3 is made up of 11 amino acids. Germline CDR1 is DFQATT and CDR2 is SNEGSKA (reference sequence). V was cut by 1 base and J by 5 bases, with 5 bases left in between. CDR3 bases: TGCAGTGCTAGAGCGGGGTATGGCTACACCTTC. It specifies CSARAGYGYTF.

The V gene is TRBV18, the J gene TRBJ1-2; unclear D gene. The CDR3 is 13 amino acids. The V and J ends lost 0 bases and 1 base respectively, with 3 bases between them. In germline, CDR1 is KGHSH, CDR2 LQKENI. CDR3 sequence (DNA): TGTGCCAGCTCACCACCTAATAACTATGGCTACACCTTC. This gives the protein CASSPPNNYGYTF.

The chain carries TRBV3-1 (or the pseudogene TRBV3-2) and TRBJ2-7; D ambiguous. The CDR3 totals 15 residues. Germline values: CDR1 LGHDT, CDR2 YNNKEL (reference sequence). The V gene lost 1 base and the J gene lost 0 bases, with 10 bases spanning the gap. The CDR3 region is CASSQVSHNSYEQYF. The CDR3 region has the DNA TGTGCCAGCAGCCAAGTATCGCACAACTCCTACGAGCAGTACTTC.

V is TRBV28 and J is TRBJ2-3; D is perhaps TRBD2 (6 bases). V lost 10 bases and J 5 bases, leaving 19 bases between the germline ends. Germline V gives CDR1 MDHEN, CDR2 SYDVKM. CDR3 size: 14 residues. The CDR3 DNA is TGTGCCACCAGGTCGGAGCGGAGGGGAGATACGCAGTATTTT. Translation gives CATRSERRGDTQYF.

The chain employs TRBV6-5 and TRBJ2-2; D unresolved. The V and J ends lost 4 bases and 3 bases respectively, with 3 bases between them. CDR3 size: 12 residues. Germline V gene data show CDR1 as MNHEY and CDR2 as SVGAGI. The CDR3 nucleotides read TGTGCCAGCAGTTCCTACACCGGGGAGCTGTTTTTT. The encoded protein is CASSSYTGELFF.

This rearrangement joins TRBV28 to TRBJ1-1, with D perhaps TRBD1 (5 bases). The germline gives CDR1 MDHEN, CDR2 SYDVKM. This CDR3 contains 14 residues. The V end was cut by 5 bases, the J end by 6 bases, with 16 bases between. CDR3 sequence: CASSAPGGVAEAFF. CDR3 DNA: TGTGCCAGCAGTGCCCCCGGGGGGGTCGCTGAAGCTTTCTTT.

The chain uses TRBV2 and TRBJ1-1; 9 bases map to TRBD1. Germline CDR1 and CDR2: SNHLY and FYNNEI. The junction had 10 bases not matched to a gene; V was cut back by 6 bases and J by 11 bases. The CDR3 is 13 amino acids. CDR3 amino acids: CASRSGQGYTAFF. CDR3 sequence (DNA): TGTGCCAGCAGGTCGGGACAGGGATATACGGCTTTCTTT.

This sequence joins TRBV5-1 and TRBJ1-1; maybe TRBD1 (5 bases). Trimming pared 4 bases from V and 3 bases from J, leaving 16 bases between. CDR1 and CDR2 from the germline V gene are SGHRS and YFSETQ. The CDR3 contains 15 residues. The CDR3 sequence is CASSLRWGLDTEAFF. The CDR3 DNA follows: TGCGCCAGCAGCCTCCGGTGGGGCCTGGACACTGAAGCTTTCTTT.

Turning to this clone: Other DNA sequences in the same sample also yield this CDR3. J is TRBJ2-6 and V is TRBV3-1 (or the pseudogene TRBV3-2); 8 positions match TRBD1. J was trimmed by 0 bases and V by 4 bases; bases with no gene match: 5. The CDR3 sequence is 17 residues long. CDR1 is LGHDT, CDR2 YNNKEL, per germline (reference sequence). The CDR3 protein is CASSPGTGPSGANVLTF. The CDR3 nucleotides are TGTGCCAGCAGCCCCGGGACAGGACCCTCTGGGGCCAACGTCCTGACTTTC.

The rearrangement uses TRBV5-1 and TRBJ2-4, with 9 positions matching TRBD2. The CDR3 is 14 residues long. Trimming took 0 bases from V and 10 from J; bases not matched to a gene: 5. Germline-derived CDR1 and CDR2 are SGHRS and YFSETQ. CDR3 DNA: TGCGCCAGCAGCTTGGCGCGGGAGGGGGGAATTCAGTACTTC. Amino acid sequence: CASSLAREGGIQYF.

The rearrangement links TRBV5-4 to TRBJ2-1; 13 bases are shared with TRBD2. Germline trimming cut 0 bases from V and 6 bases from J; bases unmatched to any gene: 9. The CDR3 extends over 18 amino acids. Germline V lookup: CDR1 SGHNT, CDR2 YYREEE (reference sequence). CDR3: CASSLVRLAGGGGNEQFF. Written as DNA, the CDR3 is TGTGCCAGCAGCTTGGTACGACTAGCGGGAGGAGGGGGCAATGAGCAGTTCTTC.